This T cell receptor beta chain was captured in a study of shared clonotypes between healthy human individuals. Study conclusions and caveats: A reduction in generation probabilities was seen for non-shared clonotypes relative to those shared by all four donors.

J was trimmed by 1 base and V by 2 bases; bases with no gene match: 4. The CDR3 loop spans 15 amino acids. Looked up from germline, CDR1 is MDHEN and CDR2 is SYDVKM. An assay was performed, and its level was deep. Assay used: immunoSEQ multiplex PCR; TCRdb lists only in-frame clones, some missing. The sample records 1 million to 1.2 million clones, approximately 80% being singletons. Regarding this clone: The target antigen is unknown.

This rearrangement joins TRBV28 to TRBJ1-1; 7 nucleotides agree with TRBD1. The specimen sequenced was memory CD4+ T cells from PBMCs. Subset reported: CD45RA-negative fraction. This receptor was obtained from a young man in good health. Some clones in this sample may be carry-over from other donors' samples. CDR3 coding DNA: TGTGCCAGCAGTTTAAAGGGGGCTGGGAACACTGAAGCTTTCTTT. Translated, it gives CASSLKGAGNTEAFF.